The 15 T cell receptor beta chains given below trace back to one sample, sequenced in a study of T cell responses to AZD1222 COVID-19 vaccine. Sequencing was performed with immunoSEQ multiplex PCR; in TCRdb, only in-frame clones are kept and a portion is missing. The data hold fewer than 150,000 clones, with roughly 87% observed a single time. The sample here was peripheral blood, taken on day 0 of AZD1222 vaccination. The receptors come from an adult in good health.

This sequence joins TRBV23-1 and TRBJ1-1; possible D gene TRBD1, 5 bases. TRBV23-1 is an ORF for which the function is uncertain. This CDR3 is 19 amino acids long. Trimming removed 0 bases from V and 1 base from J, with 21 bases in between. For the CDR3, the DNA is TGCGCCAGCAGTCAATCGAGGCTGGGTGTCATTCAGGGGAACACTGAAGCTTTCTTT. Amino acids: CASSQSRLGVIQGNTEAFF.

V and J are TRBV2 and TRBJ2-7; 7 nucleotides line up with TRBD2. The CDR3 is 14 residues long. J lost 5 bases, V lost 7 bases, and 11 bases had no gene match. The germline V gene has CDR1 SNHLY and CDR2 FYNNEI. In DNA form, the CDR3 reads TGTGCCAGCACAGAACTCAGCGGGATGAACGAGCAGTACTTC. This sequence encodes CASTELSGMNEQYF.

The chain couples TRBV27 to TRBJ2-7, with D hard to call. Per germline, CDR1 MNHEY and CDR2 SMNVEV (reference sequence). Trimming cost V 1 base and J 4 bases, with 20 bases left between them. CDR3 length: 17 residues. The CDR3 DNA follows: TGTGCCAGCAGTTTATATCCCTCGAGATCCGGGCTGTACGAGCAGTACTTC. Its protein product is CASSLYPSRSGLYEQYF.

The gene calls are TRBV27 and TRBJ2-1; 10 nucleotides align to TRBD1. V lost 6 bases, J lost 15 bases, and 11 bases stayed unmatched. CDR3 length: 13 amino acids. Germline V CDR1 and CDR2: MNHEY, SMNVEV (reference sequence). CDR3 in DNA: TGTGCCAGCAGACCACCTGACAGGGGGCAATGGTTCTTC. This codes for CASRPPDRGQWFF.

A single count supports this clone. The chain joins TRBV6-5 to TRBJ2-5; tentatively, D is TRBD2 (5 bases). Germline-derived CDR1 and CDR2 are MNHEY and SVGAGI. The CDR3 length is 14 residues. Trimming cost V 0 bases and J 4 bases, with 9 bases left between them. The CDR3 nucleotides are TGTGCCAGCAGTTACTCGACGAGCGGAGAGACCCAGTACTTC. Translation: CASSYSTSGETQYF.

This clone was picked up a small number of times. This chain uses TRBV5-4 with TRBJ1-2; tentatively, D is TRBD1 (6 bases). Looked up from germline, CDR1 is SGHNT and CDR2 is YYREEE (reference sequence). The CDR3 covers 12 residues. V lost 4 bases and J lost 8, with 12 bases in between. The CDR3 spells CASSTTGLGYTF. Written as DNA, the CDR3 is TGTGCCAGCAGCACCACAGGGTTGGGCTACACCTTC.

This chain connects TRBV6-5 to TRBJ1-2; D remains unclear. The CDR3 sequence is 15 residues long. Germline CDR1 is MNHEY and CDR2 is SVGAGI. The germline V and J ends were trimmed by 6 bases and 4 bases, with 18 bases remaining between them. The DNA of the CDR3 is TGTGCCAGCAGGGACGCGGCCAACGTAGTCTATGGCTACACCTTC. Translation gives CASRDAANVVYGYTF.

Only one count was recorded for this clone. The chain couples TRBV7-3 to TRBJ1-1; no clear D gene. V was shortened by 1 base and J by 1 base, with 4 bases between the two germline ends. The CDR3 consists of 13 residues. CDR1 is SGHTA, CDR2 FQGTGA, per germline. The CDR3 sequence: CASSLRGNTEAFF. For the CDR3, the DNA is TGTGCCAGCAGCTTAAGGGGGAACACTGAAGCTTTCTTT.

This clone occurred once. The chain employs TRBV7-9 and TRBJ2-7; D might be TRBD1 (6 bases). Germline V gives CDR1 SEHNR, CDR2 FQNEAQ (reference sequence). The CDR3 runs to 13 residues. V lost 6 bases and J lost 2, with 11 bases in between. In DNA, the CDR3 is TGTGCCAGCAGGCCGGGGACAACCTACGAGCAGTACTTC. Translated: CASRPGTTYEQYF.

The chain joins TRBV9 to TRBJ2-5, with 8 bases matching TRBD2. The CDR3 runs 16 residues. Germline trimming cut 4 bases from V and 8 bases from J; bases unmatched to any gene: 16. The germline V gene encodes CDR1 SGDLS and CDR2 YYNGEE. CDR3 DNA: TGTGCCAGCAGCCCCCCGGGAGGGACACCAAGAGGAACCCAGTACTTC. Residues: CASSPPGGTPRGTQYF.

This rearrangement joins TRBV27 to TRBJ2-7, with unresolved D. The germline CDR1 and CDR2 sequences are MNHEY and SMNVEV (reference sequence). The V end was cut by 4 bases, the J end by 6 bases, with 19 bases between. The CDR3 has 15 amino acids. The CDR3 DNA sequence: TGTGCCAGCAGTTCAGGCGCAGGACCTCGTAGCGAGCAGTACTTC. Translating it yields CASSSGAGPRSEQYF.

The rearrangement links TRBV7-9 to TRBJ2-2; 7 bases align to TRBD1. Per the germline V gene, CDR1 is SEHNR and CDR2 is FQNEAQ (reference sequence). This CDR3 is 17 amino acids long. V was clipped by 5 bases and J by 2 bases; unmatched bases: 11. CDR3 residues: CASSHDDRVTNTGELFF. The DNA of the CDR3 is TGTGCCAGCAGCCATGACGACAGGGTGACAAACACCGGGGAGCTGTTTTTT.

The CDR3 nucleotides are TGTGCCAGCATACCAAATGGGGGATTCTTTTATGGCTACACCTTC. It translates to CASIPNGGFFYGYTF. The chain is built from TRBV6-5 and TRBJ1-2; a possible D gene is TRBD1 (5 bases). The CDR3 contains 15 residues. The V end was cut by 7 bases, the J end by 5 bases, with 20 bases between. Germline V gene data show CDR1 as MNHEY and CDR2 as SVGAGI.

This clone was detected only once. The J gene is TRBJ1-2, the V gene TRBV4-3, with D perhaps TRBD1 (5 bases). CDR1 is LGHNA, CDR2 YSLEER, per germline. The CDR3 runs 15 residues. V lost 4 bases, J lost 4 bases, and 16 bases lay in between. The CDR3 loop is CASSPYVGTGYGYTF. The CDR3, as DNA: TGCGCCAGCAGCCCCTATGTCGGGACGGGCTATGGCTACACCTTC.

This chain links TRBV4-2 with TRBJ2-3; D is ambiguous. The V end lost 4 bases, the J end lost 3 bases, and 11 bases lay between the germline ends. This CDR3 is 14 amino acids long. CDR1 and CDR2 from the germline V gene are LGHNA and YNFKEQ. The CDR3 DNA reads TGTGCCAGCAGCCTTGGAGACGTGACAGATACGCAGTATTTT. This translates into CASSLGDVTDTQYF.